The clone carrying this T cell receptor beta chain was found a few times. These data come from a study of blood T cell repertoires in COVID-19. About the research overall: Some COVID-19 samples were acute and others convalescent; all came from the United States, Italy and Spain. T cells, B-cell-depleted T cells, or PBMCs provided the cDNA or gDNA that served as material.

The CDR3 has 15 amino acids. Trimming cost V 3 bases and J 3 bases, with 16 bases left between them. Per germline, CDR1 SGHDT and CDR2 YYEEEE. Patients from Seattle were sampled longitudinally, starting during active infection. The table came from immunoSEQ multiplex PCR; TCRdb's copy has only in-frame clones and leaves some out. The sample records approximately 330,000 clones, 87% being singletons. The sequenced sample consisted of peripheral blood. This rearrangement joins TRBV5-6 to TRBJ2-7; D possibly corresponds to TRBD2 (6 bases). This clonotype was sampled from a man aged 25 to 40 with COVID-19, enrolled during active disease. The CDR3 here is CASSSEDSGLYEQYF. The CDR3 nucleotides read TGTGCCAGCAGCTCCGAAGATTCGGGACTCTACGAGCAGTACTTC.